This T cell receptor beta chain was documented in a study of shared clonotypes between healthy human individuals. Study-level information: Used for every donor were three CD4 naive, three CD4 memory, two CD8 naive and one CD8 memory plate.

Findings of the study overall: Generally, naive subsets (rather than memory subsets) showed larger estimated richness.

Positive CCR7 selection of CD45RO-negative cells yielded the naive CD8 cells, and terminally differentiated effector memory CD45RA+ cells were excluded. CDR1 is MDHEN and CDR2 is SYDVKM in the germline V gene. This CDR3 has 14 residues. V lost 10 bases to trimming and J lost 4 bases; unmatched junction nucleotides: 9. Replicate PCRs for sorted subsets used around 190 ng DNA; this equaled around 28,000 T cell genomes. As handled by the study authors: Owing to the provision of junction-only sequences devoid of quality scores by immunoSEQ, filtering differed. TCRdb keeps only in-frame clones here, not all; method: immunoSEQ multiplex PCR. V and J calls and clone size are as listed in that table; D and trimming were resolved from the DNA. Of about 1,900,000 clones in the sample, roughly 94% were seen once. Comments on this clone: Its target is unknown.

Sequenced: naive CD8+ T cells sorted from blood. This chain links TRBV28 with TRBJ2-7; the match to TRBD1 covers 11 bases. The sequence was obtained from a man between 18 and 35 years old in good health. The CDR3 region is CATLQGQGAYEQYF. The CDR3 DNA reads TGTGCCACCCTCCAAGGACAGGGGGCGTACGAGCAGTACTTC.